These T cell receptor beta chains were read from a single sample in a study of long-term antiretroviral therapy in people with HIV. Profiling relied on immunoSEQ multiplex PCR, and the TCRdb table lists in-frame clones only, not all of them. The profile shows more than 15,000 clones, 80% to 90% of them singletons. The starting material was unsorted PBMCs, obtained 0.3 years after starting antiretroviral therapy. These receptor sequences come from a man younger than 35 with HIV. CDR3s include the opening cysteine and the closing phenylalanine or tryptophan. A D gene is named only where the DNA matches it firmly. Clone size is given for some rows only: seen once, a few or many times, or a class if the clone is expanded.

j_call	v_call	clone_size	d_call	cdr3_aa	cdr3_nt
TRBJ2-5	TRBV7-8	NA	NA	CASSLEWTVQETQYF	TGTGCCAGCAGCTTAGAGTGGACAGTCCAAGAGACCCAGTACTTC
TRBJ1-2	TRBV28	once	TRBD1	CASSLGQGYTF	TGTGCCAGCAGCCTCGGACAGGGATACACCTTC
TRBJ2-3	TRBV27	NA	TRBD2	CASSLGGLAGPTDTQYF	TGTGCCAGCAGTTTGGGAGGCTTAGCGGGCCCCACAGATACGCAGTATTTT
TRBJ2-2	TRBV7-2	NA	TRBD1	CASSFGQGAGELFF	TGTGCCAGCAGCTTCGGACAGGGGGCCGGGGAGCTGTTTTTT
TRBJ2-2	TRBV27	medium-sized	NA	CASSLAFTGELFF	TGTGCCAGCAGTTTGGCCTTCACCGGGGAGCTGTTTTTT
TRBJ2-5	TRBV12-5	NA	TRBD1	CASGLEWTGELETQYF	TGTGCTAGTGGTTTGGAATGGACAGGGGAATTGGAGACCCAGTACTTC
TRBJ2-6	TRBV7-9	NA	NA	CASSLNRNDHSGANVLTF	TGTGCCAGCAGCTTAAATAGGAACGACCACTCTGGGGCCAACGTCCTGACTTTC
TRBJ1-1	TRBV6-1	NA	NA	CASSAGLWGEAFF	TGTGCCAGCAGTGCGGGTTTGTGGGGTGAAGCTTTCTTT
TRBJ2-7	TRBV19	NA	TRBD1	CASPGTGGGEQYF	TGTGCCAGTCCCGGGACAGGGGGTGGCGAGCAGTACTTC
TRBJ1-1	TRBV11-2	NA	NA	CASSLLRGGVAEAFF	TGTGCCAGCAGCTTATTAAGGGGAGGGGTCGCTGAAGCTTTCTTT
TRBJ1-6	TRBV6-5	few	NA	CASRPGTNDGPPLHF	TGTGCCAGCAGACCCGGGACGAATGATGGACCACCCCTCCACTTT
TRBJ2-5	TRBV6-6	NA	NA	CASSYLGLEGTQYF	TGTGCCAGCAGTTACTTAGGGCTAGAGGGGACCCAGTACTTC
TRBJ2-3	TRBV30	NA	NA	CAWIQGGADTQYF	TGTGCCTGGATTCAGGGGGGAGCAGATACGCAGTATTTT
TRBJ1-6	TRBV30	NA	NA	CAWSVQGPQTLHF	TGTGCCTGGAGTGTTCAAGGGCCCCAGACCCTCCACTTT
TRBJ2-7	TRBV6-5	NA	TRBD2	CASSYDGRGYTYEQYF	TGTGCCAGCAGTTACGACGGGAGGGGTTACACCTACGAGCAGTACTTC
TRBJ1-2	TRBV18	NA	NA	CASSPLPGAPGYGYTF	TGTGCCAGCTCACCACTGCCAGGAGCACCTGGCTATGGCTACACCTTC
TRBJ1-2	TRBV19	NA	NA	CASIKLNHPYGYTF	TGTGCCAGTATCAAATTGAACCACCCCTATGGCTACACCTTC
TRBJ1-1	TRBV4-1	NA	NA	CASSQVPGPASVTEAFF	TGCGCCAGCAGCCAGGTCCCGGGACCAGCTTCGGTCACTGAAGCTTTCTTT
TRBJ1-1	TRBV7-3	NA	NA	CASSLTRDTEAFF	TGTGCCAGCAGCTTAACGAGGGACACTGAAGCTTTCTTT
TRBJ2-3	TRBV27	once	NA	CASSSHDGAGSSTDTQYF	TGTGCCAGCAGTTCGCATGACGGAGCCGGATCTAGCACAGATACGCAGTATTTT
TRBJ2-3	TRBV28	NA	NA	CASSIRGGSDTQYF	TGTGCCAGCTCGATCAGGGGTGGGTCAGATACGCAGTATTTT
TRBJ1-2	TRBV6-1	NA	NA	CASSNSRVFYGYTF	TGTGCCAGCAGTAACTCCAGGGTGTTCTATGGCTACACCTTC
TRBJ2-3	TRBV28	NA	NA	CASSLSLGTDTQYF	TGTGCCAGCAGTTTATCACTCGGCACAGATACGCAGTATTTT
TRBJ2-5	TRBV7-9	once	NA	CASSPGETQYF	TGTGCCAGCAGTCCAGGGGAGACCCAGTACTTC
TRBJ1-2	TRBV4-1	few	NA	CASSQERQFYGYTF	TGCGCCAGCAGCCAAGAGAGACAGTTCTATGGCTACACCTTC
TRBJ1-5	TRBV18	few	NA	CASSPAEEQPQHF	TGTGCCAGCTCACCAGCAGAAGAGCAGCCCCAGCATTTT
TRBJ2-7	TRBV27	few	TRBD1	CASSPGGPYEQYF	TGTGCCAGCAGTCCAGGGGGACCCTACGAGCAGTACTTC
TRBJ1-2	TRBV10-3	NA	NA	CAISESRETTYGYTF	TGTGCCATCAGTGAGTCGCGGGAGACGACCTATGGCTACACCTTC
TRBJ2-7	TRBV9	NA	TRBD2	CASSVGGSWAYEQYF	TGTGCCAGCAGCGTCGGGGGGTCTTGGGCCTACGAGCAGTACTTC
TRBJ1-5	TRBV6-1	few	NA	CASSEGGDHQPQHF	TGTGCCAGCAGTGAAGGGGGAGACCATCAGCCCCAGCATTTT
TRBJ1-1	TRBV2	NA	NA	CASMDTLGAFF	TGTGCCAGCATGGACACCCTCGGGGCTTTCTTT
TRBJ1-4	TRBV6-5	NA	NA	CASRNAQDNEKLFF	TGTGCCAGCAGAAACGCTCAGGATAATGAAAAACTGTTTTTT
TRBJ1-5	TRBV7-2	once	TRBD1	CASSQQGAGQPQHF	TGTGCCAGCAGCCAACAGGGGGCAGGCCAGCCCCAGCATTTT
TRBJ2-5	TRBV9	once	TRBD1	CASSVGPGQGAGETQYF	TGTGCCAGCAGCGTAGGGCCCGGACAGGGGGCGGGAGAGACCCAGTACTTC
TRBJ2-1	TRBV2	NA	TRBD2	CASSEGLAGVDEQFF	TGTGCCAGCAGTGAAGGACTAGCGGGGGTCGATGAGCAGTTCTTC
TRBJ2-1	TRBV4-2	NA	TRBD1	CASSQAQGINEQFF	TGTGCCAGCAGCCAAGCACAGGGGATCAATGAGCAGTTCTTC
TRBJ2-7	TRBV6-6	NA	NA	CASRTGRGSSYEQYF	TGTGCCAGCAGAACCGGACGGGGAAGCTCCTACGAGCAGTACTTC
TRBJ2-5	TRBV29-1	NA	NA	CSVLAGTGETQYF	TGCAGCGTTCTCGCCGGGACTGGAGAGACCCAGTACTTC
TRBJ1-5	TRBV6-1	NA	NA	CASRHSNQPQHF	TGTGCCAGCAGACACAGCAATCAGCCCCAGCATTTT
TRBJ2-7	TRBV7-8	NA	TRBD1	CASSKQTGHEQYF	TGTGCCAGCAGCAAACAGACAGGGCACGAGCAGTACTTC
TRBJ1-5	TRBV25-1	NA	NA	CASSDQSGYNQPQHF	TGTGCCAGCAGTGACCAATCGGGGTACAATCAGCCCCAGCATTTT
TRBJ2-1	TRBV5-1	NA	NA	CASSYPTGANEQFF	TGCGCCAGCAGTTACCCAACCGGGGCCAATGAGCAGTTCTTC
TRBJ2-1	TRBV5-1	NA	NA	CASSALQGGPYNEQFF	TGCGCCAGCAGCGCCCTCCAGGGGGGGCCATACAATGAGCAGTTCTTC
TRBJ2-5	TRBV6-1	NA	NA	CASSVPGTGQTQYF	TGTGCCAGCAGTGTACCGGGGACCGGGCAGACCCAGTACTTC
TRBJ1-5	TRBV16	NA	NA	CASSQYRDSNQPQHF	TGTGCCAGCAGCCAATACCGGGACAGCAATCAGCCCCAGCATTTT
TRBJ1-1	TRBV5-1	NA	NA	CASSAGTGGTEAFF	TGCGCCAGCAGCGCGGGGACGGGAGGCACTGAAGCTTTCTTT